Shown below are 32 T cell receptor beta chains from a single sample sequenced in a study of T cells after posttransplantation cyclophosphamide. Here immunoSEQ multiplex PCR was the method, and the copy in TCRdb shows in-frame clones only, minus some. The sample carries more than 9,000 clones, about nine tenths recorded once. A marrow graft followed busulfan-fludarabine conditioning, with cyclophosphamide on days +3 and +4. The input for sequencing was CD4+ T cells sorted from PBMCs, taken after allogeneic stem cell transplant with posttransplant cyclophosphamide. These receptors were obtained from a male patient aged 25-45 years who received an allogeneic stem cell transplant from a related donor, was CMV-positive, and had acute GVHD only. A subset of T cells may come from the graft donor.

The chain joins TRBV7-9 to TRBJ1-2; D gene unclear. Germline assignment: CDR1 SEHNR and CDR2 FQNEAQ (reference sequence). This CDR3 comprises 13 residues. Trimming removed 5 bases from V and 4 bases from J, with 11 bases in between. CDR3 amino acids: CASSPRGGYGYTF. The CDR3 DNA reads as TGTGCCAGCAGCCCAAGAGGAGGCTATGGCTACACCTTC.

This chain uses TRBV10-2 with TRBJ2-2; 14 bases fit TRBD2. The junction had 2 bases not matched to a gene; V was cut back by 2 bases and J by 3 bases. The CDR3 totals 17 residues. CDR1 and CDR2 (germline): WSHSY, SAAADI. The CDR3 loop reads CASSEGTSGGYTGELFF. CDR3 sequence (DNA): TGCGCCAGCAGTGAGGGGACTAGCGGGGGATACACCGGGGAGCTGTTTTTT.

The CDR3 region is CASSKEWSSYNEQFF. CDR3 sequence (DNA): TGTGCCAGCAGCAAGGAGTGGAGCTCCTACAATGAGCAGTTCTTC. V usage is TRBV7-2 and J usage is TRBJ2-1; no firm D call. V was shortened by 5 bases and J by 0 bases, with 11 bases between the two germline ends. This CDR3 contains 15 residues. Germline V gene lookup returns CDR1 SGHTA and CDR2 FQGNSA.

This clone came up a few times. This rearrangement joins TRBV5-1 to TRBJ1-1, with 7 bases aligning to TRBD1. The germline V gene has CDR1 SGHRS and CDR2 YFSETQ. J gave up 0 bases and V 4 bases, and 6 bases lay outside the gene matches. The CDR3 extends over 15 amino acids. The CDR3 loop reads CASSPGQPLNTEAFF. The CDR3 DNA is TGCGCCAGCAGCCCGGGACAGCCTTTGAACACTGAAGCTTTCTTT.

This rearrangement joins TRBV6-6 to TRBJ2-2, with D possibly matching TRBD1 (6 bases). From germline, CDR1 is MNHNY and CDR2 SVGAGI (reference sequence). This CDR3 contains 16 residues. V was pared by 2 bases and J by 6 bases, with 16 bases between. The CDR3 is CASSYVVGAGPGELFF. DNA of the CDR3: TGTGCCAGCAGTTACGTCGTGGGGGCAGGTCCCGGGGAGCTGTTTTTT.

This clone occurred a few times. CDR3 DNA sequence: TGTGCCAGCAGCTCCCAGACAGGGGTAGCCACTGAAGCTTTCTTT. Protein product: CASSSQTGVATEAFF. The J gene is TRBJ1-1, the V gene TRBV5-4; 8 positions agree with TRBD1. Germline V CDR1 and CDR2: SGHNT, YYREEE (reference sequence). This CDR3 contains 15 residues. V was clipped by 3 bases and J by 4 bases; unmatched bases: 8.

This clone was detected once. This chain joins TRBV5-1 and TRBJ1-2; D remains unclear. Germline V gene lookup returns CDR1 SGHRS and CDR2 YFSETQ. CDR3 length equals 15 residues. The V and J ends lost 0 bases and 1 base respectively, with 10 bases between them. CDR3 DNA sequence: TGCGCCAGCAGCTTGGGACAAAATTATAACTATGGCTACACCTTC. Encoded protein: CASSLGQNYNYGYTF.

The V call is TRBV29-1, the J call TRBJ1-1; D ambiguous. Germline V lookup: CDR1 SQVTM, CDR2 ANQGSEA. Trimming shortened V by 7 bases and J by 1 base, and 13 bases separated the two germline ends. CDR3 length: 13 residues. The CDR3 region is CSELTAENTEAFF. Written as DNA, the CDR3 is TGCAGCGAGTTGACGGCGGAGAACACTGAAGCTTTCTTT.

The chain has TRBV7-2 and TRBJ1-2; D is uncertain. The CDR3 runs 13 residues. Germline V gene lookup returns CDR1 SGHTA and CDR2 FQGNSA. V shed 7 bases and J shed 8 bases, with 17 bases lying between them. Here the CDR3 reads CASTKPGGRGYTF. The CDR3 coding sequence is TGTGCCAGCACCAAACCAGGCGGGCGCGGCTACACCTTC. The full variable domain, completed using reference TRBV7-2 and TRBJ1-2, is GAGVSQSPSNKVTEKGKDVELRCDPISGHTALYWYRQSLGQGLEFLIYFQGNSAPDKSGLPSDRFSAERTGGSVSTLTIQRTQQEDSAVYLCASTKPGGRGYTFGSGTRLTVV.

This chain uses TRBV18 with TRBJ1-2; a possible D gene is TRBD1 (6 bases). The CDR3 consists of 13 residues. V lost 6 bases, J lost 3 bases, and 11 bases lay in between. CDR1 is KGHSH and CDR2 is LQKENI in the germline V gene. The CDR3 protein is CASSTGSDYGYTF. CDR3 bases: TGTGCCAGCTCTACAGGGTCCGACTATGGCTACACCTTC.

This rearrangement joins TRBV11-2 to TRBJ2-2, with a possible D match to TRBD1 (6 bases). CDR3 length equals 14 residues. Germline V CDR1 and CDR2: SGHAT, FQNNGV. The V gene lost 5 bases and the J gene lost 7 bases, with 14 bases spanning the gap. The CDR3: CASSQGRGNGELFF. The CDR3 region has the DNA TGTGCCAGCAGCCAGGGCAGGGGTAACGGGGAGCTGTTTTTT. Filled out from reference TRBV11-2 and TRBJ2-2, the complete variable domain reads EAGVAQSPRYKIIEKRQSVAFWCNPISGHATLYWYQQILGQGPKLLIQFQNNGVVDDSQLPKDRFSAERLKGVDSTLKIQPAKLEDSAVYLCASSQGRGNGELFFGEGSRLTVL.

The chain uses TRBV11-2 and TRBJ2-5, with 13 bases that match TRBD2. Germline lookup yields CDR1 SGHAT and CDR2 FQNNGV. The CDR3 totals 15 residues. The V and J ends lost 6 bases and 2 bases, in that order; junction bases with no gene match: 3. The chain's CDR3 is CASSRTSGGQETQYF. The CDR3 DNA sequence: TGTGCCAGCAGTCGGACTAGCGGGGGACAAGAGACCCAGTACTTC.

V usage is TRBV18 and J usage is TRBJ2-1, with TRBD2 identical over 7 bases. The CDR3 loop spans 15 amino acids. The germline V gene encodes CDR1 KGHSH and CDR2 LQKENI. The J segment lost 7 bases and the V segment lost 3 bases, leaving 9 bases of the junction unmatched. CDR3 region: CASSPPMGGDNEQFF. Written as DNA, the CDR3 is TGTGCCAGCTCACCCCCTATGGGGGGGGATAATGAGCAGTTCTTC.

V usage is TRBV4-3 and J usage is TRBJ1-1; TRBD1 might be the D (5 bases). The CDR3 totals 14 residues. From germline, CDR1 is LGHNA and CDR2 YSLEER. Trimming stripped 4 bases from V and 2 bases from J, with 11 bases between. CDR3 coding DNA: TGCGCCAGCAGCCTACACGGGGGTAACACTGAAGCTTTCTTT. Amino acid sequence: CASSLHGGNTEAFF.

The chain uses TRBV6-1 and TRBJ1-2; a possible D gene is TRBD1 (5 bases). CDR1 and CDR2 from the germline V gene are MNHNS and SASEGT. The CDR3 sequence is 12 residues long. Trimming removed 6 bases from V and 2 bases from J, with 7 bases in between. This CDR3 reads CASRGGNYGYTF. CDR3 DNA: TGTGCCAGCAGGGGGGGGAACTATGGCTACACCTTC.

J is TRBJ2-7 and V is TRBV5-1, with 9 bases fitting TRBD1. Germline CDR1 is SGHRS and CDR2 is YFSETQ. The CDR3 loop spans 14 amino acids. With V trimmed by 2 bases and J by 3 bases, 3 bases remained unmatched. The CDR3 here is CASSLRTGDYEQYF. The CDR3 nucleotides read TGCGCCAGCAGCTTAAGGACAGGGGACTACGAGCAGTACTTC.

The sample holds one count of this clone. CDR3 in DNA: TGTGCCAGTAACATCCACGCGGGGTCTGAAGTGAACACTGAAGCTTTCTTT. Its translation: CASNIHAGSEVNTEAFF. The V call is TRBV19, the J call TRBJ1-1, with D uncertain. The germline V gene has CDR1 LNHDA and CDR2 SQIVND (reference sequence). V dropped 7 bases and J dropped 0 bases, with 21 bases sitting between them. The CDR3 extends over 17 amino acids.

This clone has a handful of counts. This rearrangement joins TRBV2 to TRBJ1-5; the D is unclear. The CDR3 spans 14 residues. The germline V gene encodes CDR1 SNHLY and CDR2 FYNNEI. The V gene lost 6 bases and the J gene lost 0 bases, with 9 bases spanning the gap. The CDR3 here is CASRNSYSNQPQHF. The DNA for the CDR3 is TGTGCCAGCAGAAACAGCTATAGCAATCAGCCCCAGCATTTT.

This clone was detected once. The chain recombines TRBV5-1 with TRBJ2-7, with TRBD2 as a possible D gene (5 bases). V was pared by 4 bases and J by 7 bases, with 15 bases between. Germline V gene sequence: CDR1 SGHRS, CDR2 YFSETQ. This CDR3 spans 13 amino acids. The CDR3 region is CASSIQLDGEQYF. The DNA of the CDR3 is TGCGCCAGCAGCATTCAACTAGACGGGGAGCAGTACTTC.

J is TRBJ2-5 and V is TRBV12-5; 7 nucleotides line up with TRBD1. Trimming at V came to 6 bases and at J to 5 bases, leaving 6 bases not matched to a gene. Germline V gives CDR1 LGHNT, CDR2 FRNRAP. The CDR3 extends over 13 amino acids. The CDR3 sequence is CASGQGSGETQYF. CDR3 nucleotides: TGTGCTAGTGGACAGGGGTCGGGGGAGACCCAGTACTTC.

About this clone: The sample holds other DNA sequences that translate to the same CDR3. J is TRBJ1-6 and V is TRBV6-5; 7 positions agree with TRBD1. Germline assignment: CDR1 MNHEY and CDR2 SVGAGI. Germline trimming cut 4 bases from V and 10 bases from J; bases unmatched to any gene: 10. This CDR3 has 15 residues. The CDR3 DNA reads TGTGCCAGCAGTTCGTCCGGGACAGCCCCCTCACCCCTCCACTTT. It is translated as CASSSSGTAPSPLHF.

The gene calls are TRBV2 and TRBJ2-1; 9 positions agree with TRBD2. In germline, CDR1 is SNHLY, CDR2 FYNNEI. V trimming: 5 bases; J trimming: 12 bases; junction bases outside the gene matches: 14. The CDR3 spans 15 residues. For the CDR3, the DNA is TGTGCCAGCAGTCTCGCCGGGACTAGCCTTAGTGTGCAGTTCTTC. It translates to CASSLAGTSLSVQFF.

This chain links TRBV19 with TRBJ1-2, with D maybe TRBD1 (5 bases). V was clipped by 3 bases and J by 5 bases, with 10 bases between them. The germline gives CDR1 LNHDA, CDR2 SQIVND (reference sequence). This CDR3 spans 13 amino acids. The CDR3 DNA reads TGTGCCAGTAGTATGCCAGGGAGGTATGGCTACACCTTC. It specifies CASSMPGRYGYTF. The full variable domain, completed using reference TRBV19 and TRBJ1-2, is DGGITQSPKYLFRKEGQNVTLSCEQNLNHDAMYWYRQDPGQGLRLIYYSQIVNDFQKGDIAEGYSVSREKKESFPLTVTSAQKNPTAFYLCASSMPGRYGYTFGSGTRLTVV.

The J gene is TRBJ1-2, the V gene TRBV12-5; weak D call: TRBD1 (5 bases). The V end lost 4 bases, the J end lost 0 bases, and 15 bases lay between the germline ends. CDR3 length: 16 amino acids. Looked up from germline, CDR1 is LGHNT and CDR2 is FRNRAP. Here the CDR3 reads CASGSSGHSSNYGYTF. CDR3 bases: TGTGCTAGTGGTTCAAGTGGACACTCCTCTAACTATGGCTACACCTTC.

V usage is TRBV9 and J usage is TRBJ2-7; the D is unclear. The CDR3 extends over 14 amino acids. Trimming stripped 1 base from V and 3 bases from J, with 11 bases between. Looked up from germline, CDR1 is SGDLS and CDR2 is YYNGEE. CDR3 nucleotide sequence: TGTGCCAGCAGCGTACAGGCTTACGGCTACGAGCAGTACTTC. As protein: CASSVQAYGYEQYF. Drawing the rest from reference TRBV9 and TRBJ2-7, the complete variable domain is DSGVTQTPKHLITATGQRVTLRCSPRSGDLSVYWYQQSLDQGLQFLIQYYNGEERAKGNILERFSAQQFPDLHSELNLSSLELGDSALYFCASSVQAYGYEQYFGPGTRLTVT.

The V call is TRBV19, the J call TRBJ1-1, with 8 bases lining up with TRBD1. V lost 4 bases and J lost 1; bases outside the gene matches: 5. CDR1 and CDR2 from the germline V gene are LNHDA and SQIVND (reference sequence). CDR3 length: 15 residues. CDR3 bases: TGTGCCAGTAGTACAGGGGGCGCGGAGAACACTGAAGCTTTCTTT. Amino acids: CASSTGGAENTEAFF.

The chain joins TRBV6-1 to TRBJ2-3, with D possibly being TRBD1 (5 bases). Germline values: CDR1 MNHNS, CDR2 SASEGT. This CDR3 has 15 amino acids. Trimming removed 4 bases at V and 0 bases at J, with 11 bases between. The chain's CDR3 is CASSVQALSTDTQYF. The CDR3 nucleotides read TGTGCCAGCAGTGTACAGGCCCTAAGCACAGATACGCAGTATTTT.

The rearrangement uses TRBV11-3 and TRBJ2-3; TRBD1 aligns across 10 bases. V lost 5 bases, J lost 7 bases, and 6 bases stayed unmatched. The CDR3 length is 14 residues. From germline, CDR1 is SGHNT and CDR2 YENEEA. CDR3 sequence reads: CASSPGQGSYTQYF. DNA of the CDR3: TGTGCCAGCAGCCCGGGACAGGGGTCATATACGCAGTATTTT.

This clone was detected only a few times. V usage is TRBV6-5 and J usage is TRBJ2-1, with TRBD2 identical over 12 bases. V was clipped by 10 bases and J by 3 bases; unmatched bases: 4. CDR3 length: 14 amino acids. CDR1 and CDR2 from the germline V gene are MNHEY and SVGAGI. CDR3 in amino acids: CATGLAGRYNEQFF. Written as DNA, the CDR3 is TGTGCCACCGGACTAGCGGGGCGCTACAATGAGCAGTTCTTC.

The chain has TRBV30 and TRBJ2-5; possibly TRBD1 for D (7 bases). The germline CDR1 and CDR2 sequences are GTSNPN and SVGIG (reference sequence). The CDR3 contains 12 residues. Trimming removed 2 bases at V and 6 bases at J, with 10 bases between. Here the CDR3 DNA reads TGTGCCTGGAGTTCAGGGGGGAAGACCCAGTACTTC. Translating gives CAWSSGGKTQYF.

This clone appeared once. The chain couples TRBV11-2 to TRBJ1-1; D is possibly TRBD1 (6 bases). This CDR3 is built from 17 residues. Trimming shortened V by 5 bases and J by 1 base, and 20 bases separated the two germline ends. The germline gives CDR1 SGHAT, CDR2 FQNNGV. The CDR3 DNA reads as TGTGCCAGCAGCCACCCCCTGGGGGGGGCTGCGAACACTGAAGCTTTCTTT. Its translation is CASSHPLGGAANTEAFF. The entire variable domain, with the rest obtained from reference TRBV11-2 and TRBJ1-1, is as follows: EAGVAQSPRYKIIEKRQSVAFWCNPISGHATLYWYQQILGQGPKLLIQFQNNGVVDDSQLPKDRFSAERLKGVDSTLKIQPAKLEDSAVYLCASSHPLGGAANTEAFFGQGTRLTVV.

The chain has TRBV7-2 and TRBJ2-7, with D possibly TRBD2 on 6 matching bases. V was shortened by 5 bases and J by 0 bases, with 14 bases between the two germline ends. Germline V CDR1 and CDR2: SGHTA, FQGNSA. The CDR3 runs to 15 residues. The CDR3 here is CASSLSGGISYEQYF. As DNA, the CDR3 is TGTGCCAGCAGCCTATCCGGGGGTATCTCCTACGAGCAGTACTTC.